This TCR beta chain was sequenced during a study of blood T cells in healthy people across ages. General study findings and limits: Estimates based on one million T cells were treated as lower bounds.

Primed by a sample-barcoded 5' primer and a J-beta primer mix, a second PCR proceeded for roughly 7 to 11 cycles. Carrying 12 random nucleotides, a template-switch adaptor labeled each individual cDNA molecule. TCRdb passed the 5' RACE reads through MiXCR, listing each CDR3 protein once. The top ten clones hold 30% to 45% of a sample with about 640,000 distinct CDR3 sequences, around three fifths of them seen once. The CDR3 is 13 residues long. The germline gives CDR1 DFQATT, CDR2 SNEGSKA (reference sequence). Worth noting for this clonotype: Its antigen is not identified.

The source material was blood. The TCR comes from a man in his sixties in good health. The chain has TRBV20-1 and TRBJ2-3; no reliable D call. CDR3 DNA: TGCAGCGCGTCCTTGCGCAACACAGATACGCAGTATTTT. As protein: CSASLRNTDTQYF.